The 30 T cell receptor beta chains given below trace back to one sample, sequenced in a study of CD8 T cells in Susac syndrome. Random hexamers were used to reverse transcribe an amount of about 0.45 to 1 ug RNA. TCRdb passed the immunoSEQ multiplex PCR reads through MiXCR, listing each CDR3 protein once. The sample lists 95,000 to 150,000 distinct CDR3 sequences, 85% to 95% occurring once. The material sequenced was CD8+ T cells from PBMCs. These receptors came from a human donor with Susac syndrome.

The CDR3 loop is CASSQVSKYEQYF. The CDR3 DNA is TGTGCCAGCAGCCAAGTCTCTAAATACGAGCAGTACTTC. The chain joins TRBV3-1 to TRBJ2-7; D is ambiguous. Per the germline V gene, CDR1 is LGHDT and CDR2 is YNNKEL (reference sequence). The CDR3 runs to 13 residues. V lost 1 base and J 4 bases, leaving 8 bases between the germline ends.

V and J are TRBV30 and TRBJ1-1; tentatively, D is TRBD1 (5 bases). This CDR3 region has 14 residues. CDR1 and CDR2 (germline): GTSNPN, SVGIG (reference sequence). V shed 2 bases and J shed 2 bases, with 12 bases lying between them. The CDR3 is CAWSRGLSNTEAFF. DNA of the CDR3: TGTGCCTGGAGTAGGGGTCTCAGTAACACTGAAGCTTTCTTT.

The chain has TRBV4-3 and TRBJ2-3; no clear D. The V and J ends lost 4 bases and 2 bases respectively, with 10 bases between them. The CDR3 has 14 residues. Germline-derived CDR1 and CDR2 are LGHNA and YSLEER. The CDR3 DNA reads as TGCGCCAGCAGCCGCGAGGTTCCCACAGATACGCAGTATTTT. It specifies CASSREVPTDTQYF.

The CDR3: CASSLGSSYNEQFF. In nucleotides, the CDR3 is TGTGCCAGCAGCTTAGGGAGTAGCTACAATGAGCAGTTCTTC. The chain has TRBV13 and TRBJ2-1, with unresolved D. The CDR3 consists of 14 residues. Germline CDR1 PRHDT, CDR2 FYEKMQ (reference sequence). The V and J ends lost 0 bases and 3 bases respectively, with 6 bases between them.

DNA of the CDR3: TGTGCCAGCAGCTACCGGACAGGGCTTGGCTACACCTTC. Translating gives CASSYRTGLGYTF. This chain joins TRBV6-5 and TRBJ1-2, with 8 bases matching TRBD1. This CDR3 region has 13 residues. With V trimmed by 6 bases and J by 7 bases, 7 bases remained unmatched. Per the germline V gene, CDR1 is MNHEY and CDR2 is SVGAGI.

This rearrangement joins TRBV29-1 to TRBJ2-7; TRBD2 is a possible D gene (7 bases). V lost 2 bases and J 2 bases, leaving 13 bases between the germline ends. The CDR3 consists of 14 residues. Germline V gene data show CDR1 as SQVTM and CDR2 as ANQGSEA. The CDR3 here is CSVELGGDTYEQYF. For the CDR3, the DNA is TGCAGCGTTGAACTGGGGGGGGACACCTACGAGCAGTACTTC.

The CDR3 sequence is CASSQEERTSGSYNEQFF. The CDR3 DNA follows: TGTGCCAGCAGCCAAGAGGAGAGGACTAGCGGATCCTACAATGAGCAGTTCTTC. The gene calls are TRBV14 and TRBJ2-1; the match to TRBD2 covers 10 bases. This CDR3 contains 18 residues. Germline V CDR1 and CDR2: SGHDN, FVKESK. V was clipped by 0 bases and J by 1 base; unmatched bases: 6.

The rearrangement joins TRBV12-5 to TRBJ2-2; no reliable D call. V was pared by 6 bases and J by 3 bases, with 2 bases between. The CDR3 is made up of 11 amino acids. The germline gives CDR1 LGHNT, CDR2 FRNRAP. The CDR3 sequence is CASGDTGELFF. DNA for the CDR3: TGTGCTAGTGGCGACACCGGGGAGCTGTTTTTT.

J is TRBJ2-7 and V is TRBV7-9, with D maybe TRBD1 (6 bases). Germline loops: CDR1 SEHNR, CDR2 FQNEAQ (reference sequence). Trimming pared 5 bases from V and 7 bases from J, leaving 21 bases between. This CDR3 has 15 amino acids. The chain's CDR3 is CASSHRQEVTGEQYF. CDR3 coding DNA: TGTGCCAGCAGCCATCGACAGGAGGTTACAGGGGAGCAGTACTTC.

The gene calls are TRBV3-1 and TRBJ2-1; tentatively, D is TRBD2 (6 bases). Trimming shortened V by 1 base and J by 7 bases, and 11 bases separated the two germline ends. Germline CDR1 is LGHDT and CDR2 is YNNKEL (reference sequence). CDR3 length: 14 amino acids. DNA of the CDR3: TGTGCCAGCAGCCAAGCGTACGCGGGGAATGAGCAGTTCTTC. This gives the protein CASSQAYAGNEQFF.

The CDR3 bases are TGCAGCGTTGTGACCTCCGGGGAGCTGTTTTTT. Translating it yields CSVVTSGELFF. V is TRBV29-1 and J is TRBJ2-2; D gene uncertain. The CDR3 sequence is 11 residues long. Trimming left V 4 bases short and J 6 bases short, with 6 bases between. Germline V gene data show CDR1 as SQVTM and CDR2 as ANQGSEA.

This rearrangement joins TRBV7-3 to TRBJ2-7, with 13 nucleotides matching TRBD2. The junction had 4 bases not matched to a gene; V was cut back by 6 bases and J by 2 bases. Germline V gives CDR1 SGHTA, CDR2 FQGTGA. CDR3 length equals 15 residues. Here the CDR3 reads CASRGGLAGAYEQYF. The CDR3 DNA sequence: TGTGCCAGCAGGGGCGGACTAGCGGGGGCCTACGAGCAGTACTTC.

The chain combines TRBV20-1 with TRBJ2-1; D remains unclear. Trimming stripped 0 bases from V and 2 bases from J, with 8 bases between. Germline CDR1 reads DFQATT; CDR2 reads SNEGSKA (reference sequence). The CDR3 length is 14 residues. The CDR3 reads CSARDSSPYNEQFF. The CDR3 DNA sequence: TGCAGTGCTAGAGATAGCAGTCCCTACAATGAGCAGTTCTTC.

The CDR3 region is CSARDFPLSAGDEQFF. DNA for the CDR3: TGCAGTGCTAGAGATTTCCCCTTAAGTGCAGGCGATGAGCAGTTCTTC. The chain carries TRBV20-1 and TRBJ2-1; D is undetermined. This CDR3 is 16 amino acids long. CDR1 is DFQATT, CDR2 SNEGSKA, per germline (reference sequence). The V gene lost 0 bases and the J gene lost 8 bases, with 20 bases spanning the gap.

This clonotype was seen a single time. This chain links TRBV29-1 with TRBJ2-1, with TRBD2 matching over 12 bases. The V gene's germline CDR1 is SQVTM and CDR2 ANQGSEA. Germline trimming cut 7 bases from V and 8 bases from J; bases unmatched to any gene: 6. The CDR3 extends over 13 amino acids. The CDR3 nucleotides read TGCAGCGCTCTAGCGGGGGGGCCGCATGAGCAGTTCTTC. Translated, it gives CSALAGGPHEQFF.

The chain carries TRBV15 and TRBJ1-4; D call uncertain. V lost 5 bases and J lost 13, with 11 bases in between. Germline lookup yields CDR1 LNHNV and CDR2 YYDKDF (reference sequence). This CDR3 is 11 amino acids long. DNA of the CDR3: TGTGCCACCAGCCCCCCCCCGGGACTGTTTTTT. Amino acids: CATSPPPGLFF.

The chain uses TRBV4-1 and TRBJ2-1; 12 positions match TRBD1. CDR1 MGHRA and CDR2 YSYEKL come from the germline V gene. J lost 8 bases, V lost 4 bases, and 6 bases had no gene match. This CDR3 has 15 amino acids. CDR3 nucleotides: TGCGCCAGCAGCCTGCAGGGACAGGGGGCCGATGAGCAGTTCTTC. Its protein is CASSLQGQGADEQFF.

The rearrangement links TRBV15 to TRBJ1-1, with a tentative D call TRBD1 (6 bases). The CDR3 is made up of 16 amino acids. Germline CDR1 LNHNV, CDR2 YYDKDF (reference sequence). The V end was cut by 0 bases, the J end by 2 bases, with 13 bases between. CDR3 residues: CATSREGDISNTEAFF. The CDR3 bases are TGTGCCACCAGCAGAGAGGGGGACATTTCAAACACTGAAGCTTTCTTT.

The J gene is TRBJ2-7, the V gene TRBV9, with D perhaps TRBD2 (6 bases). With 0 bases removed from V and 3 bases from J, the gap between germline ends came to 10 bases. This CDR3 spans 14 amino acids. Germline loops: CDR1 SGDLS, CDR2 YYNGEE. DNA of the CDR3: TGTGCCAGCAGCGTAGGTGGGGAGGTCTACGAGCAGTACTTC. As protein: CASSVGGEVYEQYF.

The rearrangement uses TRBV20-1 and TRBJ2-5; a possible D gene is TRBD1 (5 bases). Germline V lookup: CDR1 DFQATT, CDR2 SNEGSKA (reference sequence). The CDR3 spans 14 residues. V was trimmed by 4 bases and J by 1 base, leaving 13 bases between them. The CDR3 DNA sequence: TGCAGTGCTATGTTCAGGGCCCTCCAAGAGACCCAGTACTTC. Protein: CSAMFRALQETQYF.

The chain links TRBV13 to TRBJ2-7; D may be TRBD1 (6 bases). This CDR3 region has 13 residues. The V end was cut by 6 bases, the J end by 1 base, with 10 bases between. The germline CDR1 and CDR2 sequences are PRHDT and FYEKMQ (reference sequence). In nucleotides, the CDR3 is TGTGCCAGCAGGGCCACAGGGTCCTACGAGCAGTACTTC. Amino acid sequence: CASRATGSYEQYF. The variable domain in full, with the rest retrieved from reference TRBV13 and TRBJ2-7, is AAGVIQSPRHLIKEKRETATLKCYPIPRHDTVYWYQQGPGQDPQFLISFYEKMQSDKGSIPDRFSAQQFSDYHSELNMSSLELGDSALYFCASRATGSYEQYFGPGTRLTVT.

CDR3: CSAPSEGTTPNQPQHF. The DNA for the CDR3 is TGCAGTGCCCCCTCGGAGGGGACAACACCAAATCAGCCCCAGCATTTT. The rearrangement joins TRBV20-1 to TRBJ1-5, with D perhaps matching TRBD1 (6 bases). Germline CDR1 is DFQATT and CDR2 is SNEGSKA (reference sequence). CDR3 length: 16 amino acids. Trimming pared 6 bases from V and 4 bases from J, leaving 22 bases between.

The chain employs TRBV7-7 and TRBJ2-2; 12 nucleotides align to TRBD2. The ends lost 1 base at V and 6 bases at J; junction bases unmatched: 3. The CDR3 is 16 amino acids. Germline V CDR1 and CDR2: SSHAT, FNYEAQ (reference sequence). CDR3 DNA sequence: TGTGCCAGCAGCTTAGGGGGACTAGCGGGCCCCGGGGAGCTGTTTTTT. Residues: CASSLGGLAGPGELFF. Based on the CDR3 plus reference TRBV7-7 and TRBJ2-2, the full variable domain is GAGVSQSPRYKVTKRGQDVTLRCDPISSHATLYWYQQALGQGPEFLTYFNYEAQPDKSGLPSDRFSAERPEGSISTLTIQRTEQRDSAMYRCASSLGGLAGPGELFFGEGSRLTVL.

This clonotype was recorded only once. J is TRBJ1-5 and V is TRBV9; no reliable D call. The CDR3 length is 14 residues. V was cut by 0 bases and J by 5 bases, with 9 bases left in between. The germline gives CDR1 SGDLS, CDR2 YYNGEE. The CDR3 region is CASSVDSQDQPQHF. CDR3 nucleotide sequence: TGTGCCAGCAGCGTAGACAGCCAGGATCAGCCCCAGCATTTT. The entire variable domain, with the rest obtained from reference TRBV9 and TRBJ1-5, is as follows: DSGVTQTPKHLITATGQRVTLRCSPRSGDLSVYWYQQSLDQGLQFLIQYYNGEERAKGNILERFSAQQFPDLHSELNLSSLELGDSALYFCASSVDSQDQPQHFGDGTRLSIL.

CDR3 amino acids: CASRSGTGPYNEQFF. In DNA form, the CDR3 reads TGTGCCAGCAGATCCGGGACAGGGCCCTACAATGAGCAGTTCTTC. The chain combines TRBV27 with TRBJ2-1; TRBD1 aligns across 9 bases. The CDR3 spans 15 residues. Unmatched junction bases numbered 5, after V lost 6 bases and J lost 2 bases. Per germline, CDR1 MNHEY and CDR2 SMNVEV (reference sequence).

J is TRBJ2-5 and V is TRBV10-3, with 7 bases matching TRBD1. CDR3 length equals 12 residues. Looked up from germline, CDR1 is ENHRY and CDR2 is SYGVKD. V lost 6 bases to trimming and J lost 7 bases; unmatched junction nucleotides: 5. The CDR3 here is CAIRQGEGTQYF. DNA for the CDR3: TGTGCCATCAGGCAGGGGGAAGGGACCCAGTACTTC.

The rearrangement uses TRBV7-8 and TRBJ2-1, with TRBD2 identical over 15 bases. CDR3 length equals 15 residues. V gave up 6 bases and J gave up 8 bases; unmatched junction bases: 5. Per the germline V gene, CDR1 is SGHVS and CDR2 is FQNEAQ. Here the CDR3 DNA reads TGTGCCAGCAGGGCAGGGACTAGCGGGGGGTATGAGCAGTTCTTC. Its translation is CASRAGTSGGYEQFF.

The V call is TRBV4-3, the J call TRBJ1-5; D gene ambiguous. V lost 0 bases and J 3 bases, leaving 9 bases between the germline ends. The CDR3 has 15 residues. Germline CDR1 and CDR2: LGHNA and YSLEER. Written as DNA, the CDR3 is TGCGCCAGCAGCCAAGATCGGGCAGTCAATCAGCCCCAGCATTTT. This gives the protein CASSQDRAVNQPQHF.

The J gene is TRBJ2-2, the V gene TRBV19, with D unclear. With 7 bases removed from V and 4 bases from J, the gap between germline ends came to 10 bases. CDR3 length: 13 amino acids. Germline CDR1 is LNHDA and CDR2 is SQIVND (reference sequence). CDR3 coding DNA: TGTGCCAGTACGCACAGCCCCACCGGGGAGCTGTTTTTT. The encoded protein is CASTHSPTGELFF.

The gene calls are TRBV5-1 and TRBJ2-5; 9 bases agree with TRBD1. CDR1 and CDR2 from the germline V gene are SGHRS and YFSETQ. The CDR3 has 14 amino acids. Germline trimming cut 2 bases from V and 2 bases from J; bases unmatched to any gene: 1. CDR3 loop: CASSFGTGQETQYF. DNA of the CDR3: TGCGCCAGCAGCTTCGGGACAGGGCAAGAGACCCAGTACTTC.